This T cell receptor beta chain was documented in a study of shared clonotypes between healthy human individuals. Broader study findings: Only blood samples were collected, and tissue repertoires likely differ.

On this clone: Its antigen is currently unknown.

Here immunoSEQ multiplex PCR was the method, and the copy in TCRdb shows in-frame clones only, minus some. The sample contains more than 2,000,000 clones, just over 90% of which appear only once. The junction had 11 bases not matched to a gene; V was cut back by 2 bases and J by 3 bases. CDR3 length: 18 residues. Germline loops: CDR1 KGHSH, CDR2 LQKENI. This rearrangement joins TRBV18 to TRBJ2-3; 10 nucleotides match TRBD2. This clonotype originated in a man between 18 and 29 years old in good health. Some clones in this sample may be carry-over from other donors' samples. The sample was naive CD4+ T cells from PBMCs. Described subset: CD45RA+ positively selected. The CDR3: CASSPNSGRALETDTQYF. CDR3 bases: TGTGCCAGCTCACCAAACAGCGGGAGGGCCCTGGAGACAGATACGCAGTATTTT.